A selection of T cell receptor beta chains follows, all from one sample in a study of lymphopenia after photon versus proton radiotherapy. Only in-frame clones appear in the TCRdb table, and some are missing; sequencing was by immunoSEQ multiplex PCR. The sample holds 20,000 or so clones, around nine tenths seen once. The starting material was peripheral blood, obtained from a patient treated with proton-based radiotherapy. The receptors originated from a woman in her 70s with pancreatic cancer. Some clones in this sample may be carry-over from other donors' samples. Each CDR3 is given with its conserved first and last residue. The D gene is left open where the match is weak. For some rows the clone size is stated as once, few or many, or as a class when expanded; others skip it.

d_call,clone_size,cdr3_length,v_call,j_call,cdr3_aa,cdr3_nt
TRBD2,NA,19,TRBV5-4,TRBJ2-3,CASSRLGDRTGGRREGQDF,TGTGCCAGCAGCCGCCTGGGGGACCGAACAGGAGGGCGGCGGGAGGGCCAGGATTTT
NA,NA,19,TRBV21-1,TRBJ1-5,CASSNFGQGRCFSNQPQHF,TGTGCCAGCAGCAACTTCGGACAGGGGAGGTGTTTTAGCAATCAGCCCCAGCATTTT
NA,NA,15,TRBV5-6,TRBJ1-1,CASSPGASGNTEAFF,TGTGCCAGCAGCCCGGGCGCCAGTGGGAACACTGAAGCTTTCTTT
TRBD2,NA,20,TRBV5-1,TRBJ2-1,CASSSAGLAGGVGSYNEQFF,TGCGCCAGCAGCTCCGCAGGACTAGCGGGAGGGGTAGGCTCCTACAATGAGCAGTTCTTC
NA,NA,14,TRBV19,TRBJ2-2,CASSLDRNTGELFF,TGTGCCAGTAGTCTCGACAGGAACACCGGGGAGCTGTTTTTT
TRBD1,NA,15,TRBV12-5,TRBJ2-3,CASGFGQGASVTQYF,TGTGCTAGTGGTTTTGGACAGGGGGCGTCAGTTACGCAGTATTTT
NA,NA,14,TRBV4-2,TRBJ1-1,CASSRGGMNTEAFF,TGTGCCAGCAGCCGGGGAGGTATGAACACTGAAGCTTTCTTT
NA,NA,14,TRBV15,TRBJ2-7,CATSRDEGRFEQYF,TGTGCCACCAGCAGAGATGAGGGGCGCTTCGAGCAGTACTTC
NA,NA,15,TRBV19,TRBJ1-5,CASMGIGPSNQPQHF,TGTGCCAGTATGGGGATCGGTCCCAGCAATCAGCCCCAGCATTTT
TRBD2,NA,15,TRBV7-2,TRBJ2-7,CASSLAGGPGYEQYF,TGTGCCAGCAGCTTAGCGGGAGGGCCGGGGTACGAGCAGTACTTC
NA,few,15,TRBV6-5,TRBJ2-7,CASSFSFGPNYEQYF,TGTGCCAGCAGTTTCTCCTTCGGACCGAATTACGAGCAGTACTTC
NA,once,14,TRBV7-9,TRBJ2-5,CASSRQDYQETQYF,TGTGCCAGCAGCAGACAGGATTACCAAGAGACCCAGTACTTC
TRBD2,once,12,TRBV30,TRBJ2-7,CACTNLAGGQYF,TGTGCCTGTACCAATTTGGCGGGAGGGCAGTACTTC
NA,NA,14,TRBV10-3,TRBJ1-2,CAISSGDLNYGYTF,TGTGCCATCAGCTCAGGGGATCTAAATTATGGCTACACCTTC
NA,NA,12,TRBV6-5,TRBJ1-1,CASSTVNTEAFF,TGTGCCAGCAGTACAGTGAACACTGAAGCTTTCTTT
NA,NA,14,TRBV10-2,TRBJ1-1,CASSGAYTNTEAFF,TGCGCCAGCAGTGGGGCATATACGAACACTGAAGCTTTCTTT
TRBD1,NA,13,TRBV29-1,TRBJ1-1,CSVSQGARSEAFF,TGCAGCGTATCACAGGGGGCAAGGTCTGAAGCTTTCTTT
TRBD2,NA,17,TRBV9,TRBJ2-1,CASSPLTSGKSYNEQFF,TGTGCCAGCAGCCCACTCACTAGCGGGAAAAGTTACAATGAGCAGTTCTTC
TRBD1,NA,13,TRBV19,TRBJ1-1,CASSSDRAAEAFF,TGTGCCAGTAGTTCGGACAGGGCGGCTGAAGCTTTCTTT
NA,NA,14,TRBV7-2,TRBJ2-6,CASSEGSGANVLTF,TGTGCCAGCAGCGAGGGGTCTGGGGCCAACGTCCTGACTTTC
TRBD2,NA,15,TRBV4-1,TRBJ2-7,CASSLGLAGTYEQYF,TGCGCCAGCAGCCTAGGACTAGCGGGGACCTACGAGCAGTACTTC
TRBD2,NA,15,TRBV27,TRBJ2-7,CASSFQASGSSEQYF,TGTGCCAGCAGTTTTCAGGCTAGCGGGAGCTCCGAGCAGTACTTC
TRBD1,NA,15,TRBV2,TRBJ1-1,CASSLQTGLVSEAFF,TGTGCCAGCAGTCTCCAGACAGGGCTTGTCTCTGAAGCTTTCTTT
TRBD2,NA,18,TRBV4-3,TRBJ2-3,CASSQDWVSGSLTDTQYF,TGCGCCAGCAGCCAAGATTGGGTTAGCGGGAGTCTAACAGATACGCAGTATTTT
TRBD1,NA,14,TRBV7-8,TRBJ2-7,CASSLETGYYEQYF,TGTGCCAGCAGCTTAGAGACAGGGTATTACGAGCAGTACTTC
NA,NA,10,TRBV20-1,TRBJ2-7,CSASSTAMYF,TGCAGTGCTAGCAGCACCGCTATGTACTTC